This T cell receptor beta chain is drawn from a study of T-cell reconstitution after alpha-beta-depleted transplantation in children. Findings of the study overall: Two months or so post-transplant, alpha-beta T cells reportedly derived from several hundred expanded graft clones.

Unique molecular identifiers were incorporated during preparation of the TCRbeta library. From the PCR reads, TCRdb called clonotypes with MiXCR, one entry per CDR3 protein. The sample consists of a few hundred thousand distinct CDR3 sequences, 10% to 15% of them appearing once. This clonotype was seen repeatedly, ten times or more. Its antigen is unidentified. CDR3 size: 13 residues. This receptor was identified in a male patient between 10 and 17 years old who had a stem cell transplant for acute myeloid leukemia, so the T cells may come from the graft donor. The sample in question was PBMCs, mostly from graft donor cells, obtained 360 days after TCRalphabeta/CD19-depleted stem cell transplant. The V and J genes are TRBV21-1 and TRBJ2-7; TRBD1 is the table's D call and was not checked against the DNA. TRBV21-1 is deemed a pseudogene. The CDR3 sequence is CASPGSVSYEQYF. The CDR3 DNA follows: TGTGCCAGCCCAGGGAGCGTTTCCTACGAGCAGTACTTC.